Listed below are T cell receptor beta chains from one sample, sequenced in a study of technical replicates of blood from a handful of donors. Profiling relied on immunoSEQ multiplex PCR, and the TCRdb table lists in-frame clones only, not all of them. The sample lists fewer than 65,000 clones; around nine tenths were seen once. The sequencing input was PBMCs. The receptor set was obtained from a human donor in good health. Some clones in this sample may be carry-over from other donors' samples. Both conserved end residues are part of each CDR3. Fields, in order: J gene, V gene, clone size, CDR3 length, D gene, CDR3 DNA, CDR3 protein. A D gene is named only where the DNA matches it firmly. Rows may omit the clone size; those that give it use once, few, many or a size class.

>TRBJ2-1|TRBV4-2|-|16|-
TGTGCCAGCAGCCAGAGTTTGGGGGCCCTCTTTCATGAGCAGTTCTTC
CASSQSLGALFHEQFF
>TRBJ1-4|TRBV6-1|once|16|TRBD1
TGTGCCAGCAGTGTCTTTCCTGGGACAGGGAATGAAAAACTGTTTTTT
CASSVFPGTGNEKLFF
>TRBJ1-2|TRBV7-9|-|14|TRBD1
TGTGCCAGCAGCTTAGGATGGGACAGTCTTGGCTACACCTTC
CASSLGWDSLGYTF
>TRBJ2-3|TRBV7-2|-|16|TRBD1
TGTGCCAGCAGCCTCCTCCGACAGGGGGCATTAGATACGCAGTATTTT
CASSLLRQGALDTQYF
>TRBJ2-3|TRBV30|-|16|TRBD2
TGTGCCTGGAGCAGGGCTAGCGGGAGGATCGCAGATACGCAGTATTTT
CAWSRASGRIADTQYF
>TRBJ2-2|TRBV6-5|once|15|TRBD1
TGTGCCAGCAGTCGACAGGGCTGGGGTACCGGGGAGCTGTTTTTT
CASSRQGWGTGELFF
>TRBJ1-6|TRBV7-2|-|19|-
TGTGCCAGCAGCCCGGACAGTAAATCCTTCAGCTCCTATAATTCACCCCTCCACTTT
CASSPDSKSFSSYNSPLHF
>TRBJ1-1|TRBV20-1|-|11|-
TGCAGTGCTACAGGGGACACTGAAGCTTTCTTT
CSATGDTEAFF
>TRBJ1-2|TRBV6-5|-|14|TRBD1
TGTGCCAGCAGTAGGGACAGGAATAACTATGGCTACACCTTC
CASSRDRNNYGYTF
>TRBJ2-1|TRBV7-2|-|14|-
TGTGCCAGCAGCCTAGGGGCCTCTTGGAATGAGCAGTTCTTC
CASSLGASWNEQFF
>TRBJ1-2|TRBV28|-|14|-
TGTGCCAGCAGTGTAACCCGAGGCAGGGTTGGCTACACCTTC
CASSVTRGRVGYTF
>TRBJ1-1|TRBV7-3|-|15|-
TGTGCCAGCAGCTTAGGAGGGGTGACGAACACTGAAGCTTTCTTT
CASSLGGVTNTEAFF
>TRBJ2-1|TRBV7-2|-|14|-
TGTGCCAGCAGCCCAACCGGGACTTCAAATGAGCAGTTCTTC
CASSPTGTSNEQFF
>TRBJ1-2|TRBV19|-|15|-
TGTGCCAGTGCACACAGGGCTCAAATTAACTATGGCTACACCTTC
CASAHRAQINYGYTF
>TRBJ2-3|TRBV10-2|few|16|-
TGCGCCAGCAGTGAGAGGGGCGTGGCGGAGACAGATACGCAGTATTTT
CASSERGVAETDTQYF
>TRBJ1-1|TRBV2|-|16|TRBD1
TGTGCCAGCGGTAGACAGGGGGCAGGGATGAACACTGAAGCTTTCTTT
CASGRQGAGMNTEAFF
>TRBJ1-3|TRBV1|-|17|-
TGCACCAGCAGCCAAGAAAGGACAGGGCGATCTGGAAACACCATATATTTT
CTSSQERTGRSGNTIYF
>TRBJ2-1|TRBV7-2|-|16|TRBD2
TGTGCCAGCAGCTCTGGACTAGCGGGGTTCTACAATGAGCAGTTCTTC
CASSSGLAGFYNEQFF
>TRBJ2-2|TRBV29-1|-|16|-
TGCAGCGTTGAAGATTCCCGGACATCGAACACCGGGGAGCTGTTTTTT
CSVEDSRTSNTGELFF
>TRBJ2-7|TRBV27|-|16|-
TGTGCCAGCAGTTTCCAAAAGCCTACGGGACACTACGAGCAGTACTTC
CASSFQKPTGHYEQYF
>TRBJ1-1|TRBV7-9|once|14|-
TGTGCCAGCAGCTTAGACGGGGGGCGAAGGAGAGCTTTCTTT
CASSLDGGRRRAFF
>TRBJ1-2|TRBV7-9|once|11|-
TGTGCCAGCAGCGGAGACTATGGCTACACCTTC
CASSGDYGYTF
>TRBJ1-2|TRBV19|-|14|TRBD1
TGTGCCAGTAGTAGCATGGGACAGGGGTATGGCTACACCTTC
CASSSMGQGYGYTF
>TRBJ2-6|TRBV7-2|once|16|-
TGTGCCAGCAGCTTCCCTAGAGCGGCTGGGGCCAACGTCCTGACTTTC
CASSFPRAAGANVLTF
>TRBJ2-7|TRBV15|once|17|TRBD2
TGTGCCACCAGCAGAAGAGTTGGGCGGGAGGGCCCCGCCGAGCAGTACTTC
CATSRRVGREGPAEQYF
>TRBJ2-7|TRBV19|-|15|-
TGTGCCAGTAGTATAGCGACAGCCCGTCCCTACGAGCAGTACTTC
CASSIATARPYEQYF
>TRBJ2-4|TRBV2|-|17|TRBD1
TGTGCCAGCAGTTGGGACAGGGGGCCACAGGCCAAAAACATTCAGTACTTC
CASSWDRGPQAKNIQYF
>TRBJ1-5|TRBV5-1|-|15|TRBD1
TGCGCCAGCAGCTTGGGGGACAGAAGCAATCAGCCCCAGCATTTT
CASSLGDRSNQPQHF
>TRBJ2-1|TRBV10-3|-|17|TRBD1
TGTGCCATCAGTGACCCCGACAGGGGTGGTAGGTACAATGAGCAGTTCTTC
CAISDPDRGGRYNEQFF
>TRBJ2-5|TRBV7-2|-|14|-
TGTGCCAGCAGCCCGCGACAGGTCGGGGAGACCCAGTACTTC
CASSPRQVGETQYF
>TRBJ2-5|TRBV5-1|-|14|TRBD2
TGCGCCAGCAGCTTCCTTAGCGGGGCAGAGACCCAGTACTTC
CASSFLSGAETQYF
>TRBJ1-2|TRBV11-2|once|14|-
TGTGCCAGCAGCTCGGTCAGGGAGGGCTATGGCTACACCTTC
CASSSVREGYGYTF
>TRBJ2-7|TRBV19|-|13|TRBD2
TGTGCCAGTAGTACCCGGGGGGGAAATGAGCAGTACTTC
CASSTRGGNEQYF
>TRBJ1-2|TRBV5-4|-|13|-
TGTGCCAGCAGCGCGAGACAGACCTATGGCTACACCTTC
CASSARQTYGYTF
>TRBJ2-7|TRBV15|-|13|TRBD2
TGTGCCACCAGCAGACCAGCGGGATACGAGCAGTACTTC
CATSRPAGYEQYF
>TRBJ2-1|TRBV7-6|-|13|-
TGTGCCAGCAGCCTCCGCTCCTACAATGAGCAGTTCTTC
CASSLRSYNEQFF
>TRBJ2-1|TRBV5-5|-|18|TRBD2
TGTGCCAGCAGCTTGGTCTTAAGTGGACTAGCGGGAGTCTATGAGCAGTTCTTC
CASSLVLSGLAGVYEQFF
>TRBJ2-5|TRBV10-3|-|15|TRBD1
TGTGCCATCAGTGCGGGGACAGGGGCCTTCGAGACCCAGTACTTC
CAISAGTGAFETQYF